Shown below are 25 T cell receptor beta chains from a single sample sequenced in a study of OX40 agonist ivuxolimab in advanced cancers. The library was made by the immunoSEQ multiplex PCR assay. Entries here come from immuneACCESS through TCRdb and include only in-frame sequences with V and J called. Some clones fail to appear in such tables; in the studies checked, an unresolved V gene covers under half of the shortfall, and the cause of the remainder is unknown. The sample table holds approximately 70,000 clones, of which about 81% were seen once. About 0.42% of the sample comes from the top ten. The source was CD4+ or CD8+ T cells sorted from blood, collected in a trial of the OX40 agonist ivuxolimab. These receptors all come from an adult with an advanced solid tumor such as melanoma, head and neck, liver or kidney cancer.

The chain combines TRBV4-1 with TRBJ1-1; D unclear. The CDR3 runs 15 residues. V was shortened by 3 bases and J by 4 bases, with 15 bases between the two germline ends. The germline CDR1 and CDR2 sequences are MGHRA and YSYEKL. The CDR3 bases are TGCGCCAGCAGCCACCGGGTCGAGCGTAGCACTGAAGCTTTCTTT. Translating it yields CASSHRVERSTEAFF.

This clone was seen a few times. CDR3 region: CASSPGRNQPQHF. The DNA of the CDR3 is TGTGCCAGCAGCCCCGGCCGCAATCAGCCCCAGCATTTT. The rearrangement uses TRBV11-2 and TRBJ1-5; D is ambiguous. In germline, CDR1 is SGHAT, CDR2 FQNNGV. V lost 5 bases to trimming and J lost 2 bases, with 7 bases between them. This CDR3 contains 13 residues.

The chain carries TRBV10-3 and TRBJ2-1, with D tentatively TRBD2 (6 bases). V was pared by 2 bases and J by 9 bases, with 14 bases between. The germline V gene encodes CDR1 ENHRY and CDR2 SYGVKD. The CDR3 sequence is 14 residues long. This CDR3 is CAISEALLASEQFF. CDR3 coding DNA: TGTGCCATCAGTGAGGCGTTACTAGCCAGTGAGCAGTTCTTC.

The J gene is TRBJ2-2, the V gene TRBV28; unclear D gene. Trimming shortened V by 3 bases and J by 5 bases, and 4 bases separated the two germline ends. Germline CDR1 reads MDHEN; CDR2 reads SYDVKM. This CDR3 is 12 amino acids long. CDR3 amino acids: CASSLVTGELFF. The CDR3 DNA sequence: TGTGCCAGCAGTTTGGTGACCGGGGAGCTGTTTTTT.

The chain carries TRBV15 and TRBJ1-4; D not certain. This CDR3 contains 14 residues. The V end lost 1 base, the J end lost 8 bases, and 11 bases lay between the germline ends. Germline CDR1 LNHNV, CDR2 YYDKDF (reference sequence). The CDR3 spells CATSRVPGREKLFF. The DNA of the CDR3 is TGTGCCACCAGCAGAGTTCCCGGGAGGGAAAAACTGTTTTTT.

This chain joins TRBV18 and TRBJ1-6; D gene unclear. Germline V CDR1 and CDR2: KGHSH, LQKENI. Trimming stripped 1 base from V and 8 bases from J, with 12 bases between. The CDR3 runs 15 residues. The CDR3 sequence is CASSPRTTIYSPLHF. The CDR3 nucleotides are TGTGCCAGCTCACCACGGACTACCATTTATTCACCCCTCCACTTT.

The chain uses TRBV28 and TRBJ1-2; D call uncertain. Trimming stripped 6 bases from V and 4 bases from J, with 15 bases between. Germline V lookup: CDR1 MDHEN, CDR2 SYDVKM. This CDR3 has 14 residues. The CDR3 loop is CASRPSVSGYGYTF. CDR3 DNA: TGTGCCAGCAGACCATCCGTAAGTGGCTATGGCTACACCTTC.

The V call is TRBV7-9, the J call TRBJ2-1; TRBD2 matches at 8 bases. Germline V gene sequence: CDR1 SEHNR, CDR2 FQNEAQ (reference sequence). With V trimmed by 3 bases and J by 2 bases, 6 bases remained unmatched. This CDR3 is built from 16 residues. The CDR3 DNA reads TGTGCCAGCAGCTTGGGTGGTAGCGGGGCCTACAATGAGCAGTTCTTC. Translation gives CASSLGGSGAYNEQFF.

The gene calls are TRBV5-8 and TRBJ1-4; 8 nucleotides match TRBD1. The CDR3 loop spans 17 amino acids. CDR1 is SGHTS and CDR2 is YDEGEE in the germline V gene. After removal of 4 bases from V and 0 bases from J, the junction contained 8 bases not matched to a gene. CDR3 region: CASSPGRGPATNEKLFF. In DNA, the CDR3 is TGTGCCAGCAGCCCTGGCAGGGGGCCAGCAACTAATGAAAAACTGTTTTTT.

The rearrangement links TRBV5-6 to TRBJ1-3, with D possibly being TRBD1 (5 bases). Germline V CDR1 and CDR2: SGHDT, YYEEEE. The germline V and J ends were trimmed by 4 bases and 0 bases, with 11 bases remaining between them. The CDR3 extends over 15 amino acids. CDR3 loop: CASSRRGASGNTIYF. CDR3 sequence (DNA): TGTGCCAGCAGCCGCCGTGGGGCCTCTGGAAACACCATATATTTT. The variable domain in full, completed from reference TRBV5-6 and TRBJ1-3, reads DAGVTQSPTHLIKTRGQQVTLRCSPKSGHDTVSWYQQALGQGPQFIFQYYEEEERQRGNFPDRFSGHQFPNYSSELNVNALLLGDSALYLCASSRRGASGNTIYFGEGSWLTVV.

The chain carries TRBV29-1 and TRBJ1-2; 8 bases are a match to TRBD1. The ends lost 7 bases at V and 4 bases at J; junction bases unmatched: 11. The CDR3 is 14 amino acids. CDR1 and CDR2 (germline): SQVTM, ANQGSEA. The CDR3 DNA reads TGCAGCGCTTTAGCGGACAGGGAAGCCTATGGCTACACCTTC. Residues: CSALADREAYGYTF.

The chain carries TRBV7-2 and TRBJ1-5, with TRBD1 identical over 9 bases. Looked up from germline, CDR1 is SGHTA and CDR2 is FQGNSA. There are 15 residues in the CDR3. Trimming removed 4 bases from V and 7 bases from J; junction bases left unmatched: 8. The CDR3 DNA reads TGTGCCAGCAGCTCCACAGGGGGCGCGGGGCAGCCCCAGCATTTT. It encodes CASSSTGGAGQPQHF.

The V and J genes are TRBV18 and TRBJ1-4; D unclear. Trimming stripped 3 bases from V and 7 bases from J, with 18 bases between. The CDR3 is 16 residues long. The germline gives CDR1 KGHSH, CDR2 LQKENI. The CDR3 loop is CASSPSVRTMVEKLFF. The DNA for the CDR3 is TGTGCCAGCTCACCCTCGGTACGGACGATGGTTGAAAAACTGTTTTTT.

CDR3 bases: TGTGCCAGCAGCTTTCTAGGCAGTGCCGTCACTGAAGCTTTCTTT. Translating it yields CASSFLGSAVTEAFF. This chain uses TRBV5-6 with TRBJ1-1; D remains unclear. CDR1 and CDR2 (germline): SGHDT, YYEEEE. The CDR3 totals 15 residues. V gave up 2 bases and J gave up 4 bases, with 15 bases separating them. Using reference TRBV5-6 and TRBJ1-1 for the parts outside the CDR3, the full variable domain is DAGVTQSPTHLIKTRGQQVTLRCSPKSGHDTVSWYQQALGQGPQFIFQYYEEEERQRGNFPDRFSGHQFPNYSSELNVNALLLGDSALYLCASSFLGSAVTEAFFGQGTRLTVV.

This chain joins TRBV29-1 and TRBJ1-2; tentative D call: TRBD1 (5 bases). The CDR3 spans 15 residues. Germline CDR1 is SQVTM and CDR2 is ANQGSEA. With 3 bases removed from V and 0 bases from J, the gap between germline ends came to 14 bases. CDR3 residues: CSVDREGKANYGYTF. Here the CDR3 DNA reads TGCAGCGTTGACAGGGAGGGGAAAGCTAACTATGGCTACACCTTC.

This rearrangement joins TRBV5-6 to TRBJ2-1; 16 nucleotides agree with TRBD2. Germline lookup yields CDR1 SGHDT and CDR2 YYEEEE. The CDR3 runs to 18 residues. V shed 4 bases and J 0 bases; nucleotides not matched to a gene: 4. The CDR3 here is CASSPGLAGGSSYNEQFF. In DNA form, the CDR3 reads TGTGCCAGCAGCCCGGGACTAGCGGGGGGGAGCTCCTACAATGAGCAGTTCTTC.

This rearrangement joins TRBV5-1 to TRBJ2-5, with D hard to call. In germline, CDR1 is SGHRS, CDR2 YFSETQ. Trimming left V 1 base short and J 5 bases short, with 9 bases between. The CDR3 spans 13 residues. Here the CDR3 DNA reads TGCGCCAGCAGCTTGAGTAGCTTCGAGACCCAGTACTTC. Translation gives CASSLSSFETQYF.

The chain links TRBV5-4 to TRBJ2-1, with a possible D match to TRBD2 (6 bases). The CDR3 extends over 14 amino acids. Germline lookup yields CDR1 SGHNT and CDR2 YYREEE (reference sequence). Trimming took 3 bases from V and 0 from J, leaving 7 bases between them. The CDR3 nucleotides read TGTGCCAGCAGCTATAGCGGCTCCTACAATGAGCAGTTCTTC. Translating it yields CASSYSGSYNEQFF.

As DNA, the CDR3 is TGTGCCAGCACCGAGACTTCTCATCAGTACGTC. Its protein product is CASTETSHQYV. The chain employs TRBV6-1 and TRBJ2-7; D call uncertain. Looked up from germline, CDR1 is MNHNS and CDR2 is SASEGT. V gave up 7 bases and J gave up 10 bases, with 14 bases separating them. This CDR3 is 11 amino acids long.

The V and J genes are TRBV7-9 and TRBJ2-7; a weak D match, TRBD1 (5 bases). CDR3 length: 14 amino acids. Trimming shortened V by 6 bases and J by 5 bases, and 17 bases separated the two germline ends. CDR1 SEHNR and CDR2 FQNEAQ come from the germline V gene (reference sequence). The CDR3 here is CASSITGYGHEQYF. The DNA of the CDR3 is TGTGCCAGCAGTATAACAGGATACGGCCACGAGCAGTACTTC.

This clone appeared a few times. As DNA, the CDR3 is TGTGCCAGCAGTTTAGACAGAAACTCTGGAAACACCATATATTTT. Protein: CASSLDRNSGNTIYF. The rearrangement joins TRBV28 to TRBJ1-3, with D perhaps matching TRBD1 (5 bases). The CDR3 has 15 residues. From germline, CDR1 is MDHEN and CDR2 SYDVKM. V was clipped by 2 bases and J by 0 bases, with 8 bases between them.

This chain joins TRBV5-1 and TRBJ1-2; D is undetermined. Germline assignment: CDR1 SGHRS and CDR2 YFSETQ. This CDR3 has 13 amino acids. With 2 bases removed from V and 8 bases from J, the gap between germline ends came to 13 bases. CDR3 in amino acids: CASSFSILEGYTF. CDR3 DNA: TGCGCCAGCAGCTTTTCTATCCTCGAGGGCTACACCTTC.

The chain couples TRBV7-2 to TRBJ1-5, with D uncertain. Germline CDR1 reads SGHTA; CDR2 reads FQGNSA. V was shortened by 5 bases and J by 4 bases, with 12 bases between the two germline ends. This CDR3 comprises 14 residues. The CDR3 sequence: CASSRRGGNQPQHF. The CDR3 region has the DNA TGTGCCAGCAGCCGACGCGGCGGGAATCAGCCCCAGCATTTT.

This chain connects TRBV27 to TRBJ2-3; TRBD1 matches 11 bases. There are 17 residues in the CDR3. Unmatched junction bases numbered 11, after V lost 6 bases and J lost 3 bases. Germline V gene lookup returns CDR1 MNHEY and CDR2 SMNVEV (reference sequence). Here the CDR3 reads CASRPTTGDRGTDTQYF. As DNA, the CDR3 is TGTGCCAGCAGGCCTACCACCGGGGACAGGGGGACAGATACGCAGTATTTT.

Details on this clone: The junction and the germline gene differ at one end; a read error may be behind it. This chain links TRBV29-1 with TRBJ1-2; a weak D match, TRBD1 (5 bases). This CDR3 is 12 amino acids long. Germline V CDR1 and CDR2: SQVTM, ANQGSEA. CDR3 nucleotide sequence: TGCAGCGTTGCGCGAACTCTCGAGGGGTTAGACTTC. Its translation: CSVARTLEGLDF.